This TCR beta chain was captured by sequencing in a study of shared clonotypes between healthy human individuals. In the study overall: Three men and two women, aged 18 to 49, were donors.

CD45RO-negative, CCR7-selected cells formed the naive CD8 fraction, which excluded terminally differentiated effector memory CD45RA+ cells. The assay was run at deep level. The table came from immunoSEQ multiplex PCR; TCRdb's copy has only in-frame clones and leaves some out. Among more than 550,000 clones, about 91% were seen once, and the ten largest hold 24%. Germline lookup yields CDR1 SEHNR and CDR2 FQNEAQ (reference sequence). The CDR3 covers 13 residues. V was trimmed by 4 bases and J by 5 bases, leaving 9 bases between them. The sequenced sample consisted of naive CD8+ T cells sorted from blood. The chain combines TRBV7-9 with TRBJ2-1; unclear D gene. The clonotype was recovered from a man in his thirties or forties in good health. The CDR3: CASSSGTNNEQFF. DNA of the CDR3: TGTGCCAGCAGCTCGGGCACCAACAATGAGCAGTTCTTC.